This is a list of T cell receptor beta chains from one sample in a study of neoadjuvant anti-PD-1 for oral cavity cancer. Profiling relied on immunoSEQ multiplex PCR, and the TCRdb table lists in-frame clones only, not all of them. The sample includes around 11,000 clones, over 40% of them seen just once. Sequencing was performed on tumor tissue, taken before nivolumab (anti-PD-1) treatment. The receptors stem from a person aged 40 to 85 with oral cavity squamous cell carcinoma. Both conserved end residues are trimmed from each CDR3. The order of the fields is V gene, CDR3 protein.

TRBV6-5	ASRAPGDGTQY
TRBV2	ASKRGYQETQY
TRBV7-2	ASSLGFAIGELF
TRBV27	ASSNDRGTENGYT
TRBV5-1	ASSLGGEAETQY
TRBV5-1	ASSKGGNYGYT
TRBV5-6	ASSPRGAISEQY
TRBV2	ASSEGGPLEAF
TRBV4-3	ASSPGYGPYGYT
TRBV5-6	ASSYDRAGDYGYT
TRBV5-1	ASSLMGGANTEAF
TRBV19	ASSMARDQPQH
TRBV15	ATSRGQAAYNEQF
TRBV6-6	ASRPTGGFYEQY
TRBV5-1	ASSPTGGSLTDTQY
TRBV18	ASSPQRQGRKINYGYT
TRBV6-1	ASSGTGRNYNEQF
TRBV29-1	SVSGRGGLYEQY
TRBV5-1	ASSFSFDKTYGYT
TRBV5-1	ASSLAPTGQTDTQY
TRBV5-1	ASSLEGQENTEAF
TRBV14	ASSHWDRNTEAF
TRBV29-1	SVDKGGQAGFGGYT
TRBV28	ASSLMGQNPQY
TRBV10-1	ASSYLAGGLNTGELF
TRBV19	ASSIVASGGFNEQF
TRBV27	ASSFGSGVNEQF
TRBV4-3	ASSQDRVGGYT
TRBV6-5	ASSYGQDYGYT
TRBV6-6	ASSSADKRAF
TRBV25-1	ASSSIIEGKTYGYT
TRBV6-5	ASSSGAGDTSSEAF
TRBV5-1	ASSRDSLQETQY
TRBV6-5	ASSPWDGTNEKLF
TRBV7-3	ASSFLGVGVGIFPEAF
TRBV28	AISLGESPLH
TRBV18	ASSPALGTGGRFNYGYT
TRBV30	AWSGGPNEKLF
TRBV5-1	ASSPRGGPSSYEQY
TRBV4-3	ASSQEDPRRNGYT
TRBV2	ASSPGGPSLDEQF
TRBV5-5	ASSSDRFSSYEQY
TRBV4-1	ASSQYETGYVYGYT
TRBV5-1	ASSVYQGEQY
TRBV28	ASSLGVTRGTF
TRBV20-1	SATGSYEQY
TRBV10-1	ASNSGQGNTGELF
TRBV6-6	ASSLGGAQH
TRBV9	ASAEGISKNIQY
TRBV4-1	ASSPYRDSATEAF
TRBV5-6	ASRQAGGQETQY
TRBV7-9	ASSSRDRGSGNTIY
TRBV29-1	SGVPLGTDTQY